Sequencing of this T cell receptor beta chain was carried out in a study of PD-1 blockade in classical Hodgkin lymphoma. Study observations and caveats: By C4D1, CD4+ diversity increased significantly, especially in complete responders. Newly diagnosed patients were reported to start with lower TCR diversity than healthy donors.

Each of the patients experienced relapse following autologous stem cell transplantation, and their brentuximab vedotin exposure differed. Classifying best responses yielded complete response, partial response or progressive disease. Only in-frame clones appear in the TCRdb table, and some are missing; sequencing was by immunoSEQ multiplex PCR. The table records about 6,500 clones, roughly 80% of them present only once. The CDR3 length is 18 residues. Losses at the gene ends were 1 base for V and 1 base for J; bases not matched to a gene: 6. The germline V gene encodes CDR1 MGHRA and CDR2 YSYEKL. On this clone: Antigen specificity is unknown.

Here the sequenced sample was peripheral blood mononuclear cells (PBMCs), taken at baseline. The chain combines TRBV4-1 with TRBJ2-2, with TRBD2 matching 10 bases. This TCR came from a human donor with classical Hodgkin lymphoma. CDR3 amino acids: CASSQVQLAGGNTGELFF. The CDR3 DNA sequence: TGCGCCAGCAGCCAAGTACAATTAGCGGGAGGGAACACCGGGGAGCTGTTTTTT.